The 28 T cell receptor beta chains reported below all come from one sample, sequenced in a study of OX40 agonist ivuxolimab in advanced cancers. TCRdb's copy holds only in-frame clones and misses some; the assay was immunoSEQ multiplex PCR. The sample has tens of thousands of clones, approximately 85% seen once; the top ten hold 3% to 4.5%. The source material was CD4+ or CD8+ T cells sorted from blood, sampled in a trial of the OX40 agonist ivuxolimab. The origin of the receptors is an adult with an advanced solid tumor such as melanoma, head and neck, liver or kidney cancer.

The V call is TRBV7-9, the J call TRBJ2-1, with 7 nucleotides matching TRBD2. The germline V gene has CDR1 SEHNR and CDR2 FQNEAQ (reference sequence). The CDR3 consists of 14 residues. V shed 8 bases and J 7 bases; nucleotides not matched to a gene: 11. DNA for the CDR3: TGTGCCAGCCTTCGGGCTAGCGGTCAGAATGAGCAGTTCTTC. It specifies CASLRASGQNEQFF.

This clone appeared a few times. The chain employs TRBV9 and TRBJ1-3; D remains ambiguous. Trimming shortened V by 0 bases and J by 2 bases, and 6 bases separated the two germline ends. Per germline, CDR1 SGDLS and CDR2 YYNGEE. The CDR3 has 14 residues. CDR3 region: CASSVGGTGNTIYF. The CDR3 DNA reads TGTGCCAGCAGCGTAGGAGGGACTGGAAACACCATATATTTT.

This clone was recorded once. The rearrangement uses TRBV5-1 and TRBJ2-2; no clear D gene. The ends were cut back, 0 bases at V and 4 bases at J, with 7 bases in the middle. The CDR3 has 14 amino acids. CDR1 is SGHRS, CDR2 YFSETQ, per germline. The CDR3 DNA reads TGCGCCAGCAGCTTGGTCCCAGGCACCGGGGAGCTGTTTTTT. The encoded protein is CASSLVPGTGELFF.

V usage is TRBV11-3 and J usage is TRBJ2-5; unclear D gene. Per the germline V gene, CDR1 is SGHNT and CDR2 is YENEEA. CDR3 size: 13 residues. V lost 5 bases and J lost 1, with 8 bases in between. Here the CDR3 DNA reads TGTGCCAGCAGCCTACTACTCCAAGAGACCCAGTACTTC. Protein: CASSLLLQETQYF.

This clone has at least ten counts. The chain links TRBV4-2 to TRBJ2-7, with unresolved D. CDR3 size: 16 residues. CDR1 and CDR2 (germline): LGHNA, YNFKEQ. Trimming stripped 1 base from V and 2 bases from J, with 15 bases between. For the CDR3, the DNA is TGTGCCAGCAGCCAAGTAGTCGGCACAAATCCCTACGAGCAGTACTTC. Encoded protein: CASSQVVGTNPYEQYF.

The chain uses TRBV7-9 and TRBJ2-6; 7 bases map to TRBD1. The CDR3 runs to 16 residues. Germline CDR1 is SEHNR and CDR2 is FQNEAQ (reference sequence). Trimming took 2 bases from V and 2 from J; bases not matched to a gene: 3. The CDR3 loop is CASSLTGAAGANVLTF. CDR3 DNA sequence: TGTGCCAGCAGCTTAACAGGGGCGGCTGGGGCCAACGTCCTGACTTTC.

The chain is built from TRBV7-8 and TRBJ1-1, with TRBD1 matching over 9 bases. Germline CDR1 and CDR2: SGHVS and FQNEAQ. CDR3 length: 15 residues. V shed 5 bases and J 3 bases; nucleotides not matched to a gene: 7. The DNA of the CDR3 is TGTGCCAGCAGCCCTACAGGGGGCGAGCACACTGAAGCTTTCTTT. Amino acid sequence: CASSPTGGEHTEAFF. Looking up the rest from reference TRBV7-8 and TRBJ1-1 gives the full variable domain: GAGVSQSPRYKVAKRGQDVALRCDPISGHVSLFWYQQALGQGPEFLTYFQNEAQLDKSGLPSDRFFAERPEGSVSTLKIQRTQQEDSAVYLCASSPTGGEHTEAFFGQGTRLTVV.

The V gene is TRBV7-2, the J gene TRBJ2-2; D not certain. Trimming removed 3 bases at V and 2 bases at J, with 1 base between. Germline CDR1 is SGHTA and CDR2 is FQGNSA. The CDR3 has 12 amino acids. The CDR3 loop reads CASSFNTGELFF. CDR3 DNA sequence: TGTGCCAGCAGCTTTAACACCGGGGAGCTGTTTTTT.

V usage is TRBV7-2 and J usage is TRBJ2-4; D gene ambiguous. The germline gives CDR1 SGHTA, CDR2 FQGNSA. V shed 2 bases and J shed 5 bases, with 7 bases lying between them. CDR3 length: 13 residues. CDR3 nucleotide sequence: TGTGCCAGCAGCTTAATGGGCGAAAACATTCAGTACTTC. Protein product: CASSLMGENIQYF.

The chain is built from TRBV7-6 and TRBJ2-5; D may be TRBD2 (5 bases). V dropped 3 bases and J dropped 7 bases, with 18 bases sitting between them. The CDR3 loop spans 15 amino acids. In germline, CDR1 is SGHVS, CDR2 FNYEAQ. In DNA form, the CDR3 reads TGTGCCAGCAGCTTGTTATGGGATCCGAGCGGGACCCAGTACTTC. Amino acids: CASSLLWDPSGTQYF. Filled out from reference TRBV7-6 and TRBJ2-5, the complete variable domain reads GAGVSQSPRYKVTKRGQDVALRCDPISGHVSLYWYRQALGQGPEFLTYFNYEAQQDKSGLPNDRFSAERPEGSISTLTIQRTEQRDSAMYRCASSLLWDPSGTQYFGPGTRLLVL.

The gene calls are TRBV30 and TRBJ2-2; 7 bases align to TRBD1. CDR3 length equals 14 residues. The germline V gene encodes CDR1 GTSNPN and CDR2 SVGIG (reference sequence). Germline trimming cut 6 bases from V and 4 bases from J; bases unmatched to any gene: 8. CDR3 protein: CACWGTVVTGELFF. The CDR3, as DNA: TGTGCCTGTTGGGGGACAGTGGTCACCGGGGAGCTGTTTTTT.

This clone has only one observation. In the same sample, other DNA sequences code for this CDR3. The chain joins TRBV28 to TRBJ2-2; the D gene could be TRBD1 or TRBD2 (5 bases each). Germline V gene lookup returns CDR1 MDHEN and CDR2 SYDVKM. The CDR3 spans 14 residues. V was cut by 2 bases and J by 1 base, with 5 bases left in between. The CDR3 DNA reads TGTGCCAGCAGTTTAGGGGGGAACACCGGGGAGCTGTTTTTT. Translating it yields CASSLGGNTGELFF.

A single count supports this clone. The chain couples TRBV5-6 to TRBJ1-6; D remains ambiguous. V lost 2 bases, J lost 0 bases, and 6 bases lay in between. The CDR3 loop spans 15 amino acids. CDR1 and CDR2 (germline): SGHDT, YYEEEE. In DNA, the CDR3 is TGTGCCAGCAGCTTCACAGCCTCCTATAATTCACCCCTCCACTTT. Encoded protein: CASSFTASYNSPLHF.

This chain joins TRBV7-9 and TRBJ2-3; TRBD1 aligns across 9 bases. Germline CDR1 is SEHNR and CDR2 is FQNEAQ (reference sequence). The junction had 2 bases not matched to a gene; V was cut back by 8 bases and J by 2 bases. The CDR3 has 13 residues. The CDR3 DNA follows: TGTGCCAGCTCACAGGGGGCCACAGATACGCAGTATTTT. As protein: CASSQGATDTQYF.

In DNA form, the CDR3 reads TGTGCCAGCTCACCACAGAGGGCGGACTATGGCTACACCTTC. It is translated as CASSPQRADYGYTF. The gene calls are TRBV18 and TRBJ1-2; D gene ambiguous. Trimming pared 1 base from V and 3 bases from J, leaving 9 bases between. This CDR3 comprises 14 residues. Germline lookup yields CDR1 KGHSH and CDR2 LQKENI.

This clone occurred a few times. The chain couples TRBV5-1 to TRBJ2-7, with 9 bases fitting TRBD2. V trimming: 4 bases; J trimming: 4 bases; junction bases outside the gene matches: 3. The CDR3 has 13 amino acids. Germline CDR1 is SGHRS and CDR2 is YFSETQ. The CDR3 loop is CASSLTSGYEQYF. The CDR3 DNA reads TGCGCCAGCAGCCTGACTAGCGGTTACGAGCAGTACTTC.

This clone was seen a handful of times. The rearrangement joins TRBV9 to TRBJ1-5; TRBD1 matches at 9 bases. The CDR3 sequence is 15 residues long. With V trimmed by 4 bases and J by 3 bases, 5 bases remained unmatched. Germline V lookup: CDR1 SGDLS, CDR2 YYNGEE. The CDR3 nucleotides are TGTGCCAGCAGCCCAGGGACAGGGTTCAATCAGCCCCAGCATTTT. Its protein is CASSPGTGFNQPQHF.

The chain is built from TRBV5-6 and TRBJ2-1; D might be TRBD2 (6 bases). The CDR3 spans 13 residues. V gave up 0 bases and J gave up 7 bases, with 8 bases separating them. Germline V CDR1 and CDR2: SGHDT, YYEEEE. This CDR3 is CASSLVGRNEQFF. Here the CDR3 DNA reads TGTGCCAGCAGCTTGGTCGGGAGAAATGAGCAGTTCTTC.

The CDR3 nucleotides read TGCGCCAGCAGCCAACCCACTAGTACCTCCTACAATGAGCAGTTCTTC. Translation gives CASSQPTSTSYNEQFF. This rearrangement joins TRBV4-1 to TRBJ2-1, with D perhaps matching TRBD2 (5 bases). CDR1 is MGHRA, CDR2 YSYEKL, per germline. Deletions cut 2 bases from V and 0 bases from J, with 11 bases between. The CDR3 contains 16 residues.

The CDR3 reads CATSRGGLAGSGELFF. In nucleotides, the CDR3 is TGTGCCACCAGCAGAGGGGGACTAGCGGGATCTGGGGAGCTGTTTTTT. The chain employs TRBV15 and TRBJ2-2; 13 nucleotides align to TRBD2. Germline CDR1 reads LNHNV; CDR2 reads YYDKDF (reference sequence). This CDR3 is built from 16 residues. V lost 1 base to trimming and J lost 8 bases; unmatched junction nucleotides: 4.

The chain combines TRBV30 with TRBJ1-2; the match to TRBD1 covers 7 bases. V was pared by 2 bases and J by 8 bases, with 5 bases of the junction left unmatched. CDR1 is GTSNPN, CDR2 SVGIG, per germline (reference sequence). The CDR3 consists of 12 residues. CDR3 amino acids: CAWSMGGGGYTF. In DNA, the CDR3 is TGTGCCTGGAGTATGGGAGGGGGCGGCTACACCTTC.

V gene TRBV11-2 combines with J gene TRBJ1-4; D is undetermined. This CDR3 is built from 15 residues. Trimming took off 0 bases at V and 7 bases at J, with 12 bases between the two ends. The germline V gene encodes CDR1 SGHAT and CDR2 FQNNGV. The CDR3 sequence is CASSLDWGGSEKLFF. The CDR3 DNA follows: TGTGCCAGCAGCTTAGACTGGGGAGGGAGTGAAAAACTGTTTTTT.

V and J are TRBV7-2 and TRBJ2-1; TRBD2 might be the D (6 bases). V was cut by 4 bases and J by 6 bases, with 13 bases left in between. CDR1 is SGHTA and CDR2 is FQGNSA in the germline V gene. The CDR3 spans 14 residues. The CDR3 region is CASSSEGYSNEQFF. The CDR3 DNA follows: TGTGCCAGCAGCTCGGAGGGGTACAGCAATGAGCAGTTCTTC.

The chain links TRBV5-1 to TRBJ2-1; the match to TRBD1 covers 8 bases. The germline gives CDR1 SGHRS, CDR2 YFSETQ. This CDR3 is built from 12 residues. V lost 5 bases and J lost 12; bases outside the gene matches: 7. DNA for the CDR3: TGCGCCAGCAGTATGACAGGGGCCTTGCAGTTCTTC. Translated, it gives CASSMTGALQFF.

This chain joins TRBV30 and TRBJ2-2; D possibly corresponds to TRBD2 (6 bases). This CDR3 has 12 amino acids. Trimming removed 2 bases from V and 8 bases from J, with 9 bases in between. Germline lookup yields CDR1 GTSNPN and CDR2 SVGIG (reference sequence). The CDR3 DNA follows: TGTGCCTGGAGTTGGGCGGGGGGGGAGCTGTTTTTT. Protein sequence: CAWSWAGGELFF. The variable domain in full, completed from reference TRBV30 and TRBJ2-2, reads SQTIHQWPATLVQPVGSPLSLECTVEGTSNPNLYWYRQAAGRGLQLLFYSVGIGQISSEVPQNLSASRPQDRQFILSSKKLLLSDSGFYLCAWSWAGGELFFGEGSRLTVL.

The sample holds a few counts of this clone. The chain has TRBV11-3 and TRBJ2-1; 11 bases map to TRBD2. The germline CDR1 and CDR2 sequences are SGHNT and YENEEA. Trimming took 4 bases from V and 5 from J; bases not matched to a gene: 16. The length of the CDR3 is 19 residues. This CDR3 is CASSSAFGSGRALNNEQFF. CDR3 DNA: TGTGCCAGCAGCTCCGCCTTTGGTAGCGGGAGGGCATTGAACAATGAGCAGTTCTTC.

The chain joins TRBV5-4 to TRBJ2-5; 8 bases fit TRBD2. The CDR3 spans 14 residues. V was pared by 3 bases and J by 5 bases, with 6 bases of the junction left unmatched. Germline V gives CDR1 SGHNT, CDR2 YYREEE (reference sequence). CDR3: CASSSSGGRETQYF. CDR3 DNA: TGTGCCAGCAGCTCCTCGGGGGGGAGGGAGACCCAGTACTTC. Full variable domain (remainder filled in from reference TRBV5-4 and TRBJ2-5): ETGVTQSPTHLIKTRGQQVTLRCSSQSGHNTVSWYQQALGQGPQFIFQYYREEENGRGNFPPRFSGLQFPNYSSELNVNALELDDSALYLCASSSSGGRETQYFGPGTRLLVL.

The chain uses TRBV5-1 and TRBJ2-5; a possible D gene is TRBD2 (6 bases). The J call could be wrong; TRBJ2-7 is a better fit for the DNA end. CDR1 and CDR2 (germline): SGHRS, YFSETQ. The CDR3 loop spans 13 amino acids. The CDR3 nucleotides are TGCGCCAGCAGCTTGGGAGGAGGGGACGAGCAGTACTTC. Residues: CASSLGGGDEQYF.